The 2 T cell receptor beta chains reported below all come from one sample, sequenced in a study of CD8+ T cells in alopecia areata. Extraction and reverse transcription of RNA yielded cDNA as the sequencing template. Measured with immunoSEQ multiplex PCR; TCRdb has only the in-frame clones, and not every one. In the table there are about 150,000 clones, approximately 53% of which are singletons. The sample was CD8+ T cells sorted from blood, taken at week 0. These receptors were collected from a human donor with alopecia areata.

V usage is TRBV9 and J usage is TRBJ2-2; D gene uncertain. Looked up from germline, CDR1 is SGDLS and CDR2 is YYNGEE. V was clipped by 2 bases and J by 5 bases, with 13 bases between them. CDR3 length: 15 residues. The CDR3 region has the DNA TGTGCCAGCAGCGTCCCGGGTCACGGGACCGGGGAGCTGTTTTTT. Protein product: CASSVPGHGTGELFF.

The chain couples TRBV14 to TRBJ2-7; 11 nucleotides match TRBD2. CDR1 SGHDN and CDR2 FVKESK come from the germline V gene. This CDR3 is 14 amino acids long. V trimming: 3 bases; J trimming: 3 bases; junction bases outside the gene matches: 1. The CDR3 spells CASSHLAGGYEQYF. The CDR3 DNA reads TGTGCCAGCAGCCACCTAGCGGGGGGCTACGAGCAGTACTTC.